Listed below are T cell receptor beta chains from one sample, sequenced in a study of CD8 T cells in Susac syndrome. Via MiXCR, TCRdb re-called the immunoSEQ multiplex PCR reads, giving one row per CDR3 protein. The sample shows approximately 210,000 distinct CDR3 sequences, over 90% of them seen only once. What was sequenced was CD4+ T cells from PBMCs. These receptors were collected from a human donor with Susac syndrome. Both conserved end residues are part of each CDR3. Each record gives: D gene, J gene, V gene, CDR3 length, clone size, CDR3 protein, CDR3 DNA. A D gene is named only where the DNA matches it firmly. Clone size is shown for a subset of rows, as once, few, many or a class of expanded clone.

d_call: TRBD1; j_call: TRBJ2-1; v_call: TRBV5-1; cdr3_length: 17; clone_size: NA; cdr3_aa: CASSRDRGQSSYNEQFF; cdr3_nt: TGCGCCAGCAGTCGAGACAGGGGGCAAAGCTCCTACAATGAGCAGTTCTTC
d_call: NA; j_call: TRBJ2-1; v_call: TRBV20-1; cdr3_length: 14; clone_size: NA; cdr3_aa: CSANPARGEIEQFF; cdr3_nt: TGCAGTGCGAACCCGGCGAGGGGGGAAATTGAGCAGTTCTTC
d_call: NA; j_call: TRBJ2-7; v_call: TRBV12-3/TRBV12-4; cdr3_length: 13; clone_size: NA; cdr3_aa: CATSLSGSYEQYF; cdr3_nt: TGTGCTACCAGTTTATCTGGTTCCTACGAGCAGTACTTC
d_call: TRBD1; j_call: TRBJ1-5; v_call: TRBV3-1; cdr3_length: 15; clone_size: NA; cdr3_aa: CASSQDRAGGQPQHF; cdr3_nt: TGTGCCAGCAGCCAAGATAGGGCAGGGGGACAGCCCCAGCATTTT
d_call: NA; j_call: TRBJ1-2; v_call: TRBV24-1; cdr3_length: 15; clone_size: NA; cdr3_aa: CATSDSRTDLDGYTF; cdr3_nt: TGTGCCACCAGTGATTCCAGGACAGACTTAGATGGCTACACCTTC
d_call: TRBD1; j_call: TRBJ1-1; v_call: TRBV20-1; cdr3_length: 14; clone_size: NA; cdr3_aa: CSARASTGGTEAFF; cdr3_nt: TGCAGTGCTAGAGCCAGTACAGGGGGCACTGAAGCTTTCTTT
d_call: NA; j_call: TRBJ1-2; v_call: TRBV30; cdr3_length: 13; clone_size: NA; cdr3_aa: CAWSSLRGDGYTF; cdr3_nt: TGTGCCTGGAGTAGTCTAAGGGGGGACGGCTACACCTTC
d_call: NA; j_call: TRBJ2-3; v_call: TRBV30; cdr3_length: 17; clone_size: NA; cdr3_aa: CASTTRRQAGRTDTQYF; cdr3_nt: TGTGCCTCGACTACCCGCAGACAGGCGGGGAGGACAGATACGCAGTATTTT
d_call: TRBD1; j_call: TRBJ2-5; v_call: TRBV12-3/TRBV12-4; cdr3_length: 13; clone_size: NA; cdr3_aa: CASRTTGGETQYF; cdr3_nt: TGTGCCAGCAGGACGACAGGGGGAGAGACCCAGTACTTC
d_call: TRBD2; j_call: TRBJ2-3; v_call: TRBV6-6; cdr3_length: 16; clone_size: NA; cdr3_aa: CASSYGLAGGADTQYF; cdr3_nt: TGTGCCAGCAGTTACGGACTAGCGGGGGGCGCAGATACGCAGTATTTT
d_call: TRBD2; j_call: TRBJ2-5; v_call: TRBV20-1; cdr3_length: 14; clone_size: NA; cdr3_aa: CSANKAGSQETQYF; cdr3_nt: TGCAGTGCTAACAAAGCGGGGTCCCAAGAGACCCAGTACTTC
d_call: NA; j_call: TRBJ2-3; v_call: TRBV20-1; cdr3_length: 11; clone_size: NA; cdr3_aa: CSGGRADTQYF; cdr3_nt: TGCAGTGGAGGTCGGGCAGATACGCAGTATTTT
d_call: NA; j_call: TRBJ1-1; v_call: TRBV2; cdr3_length: 16; clone_size: once; cdr3_aa: CASRERSGGTNTEAFF; cdr3_nt: TGTGCCAGCAGGGAGCGGAGTGGGGGGACGAACACTGAAGCTTTCTTT
d_call: NA; j_call: TRBJ1-1; v_call: TRBV30; cdr3_length: 15; clone_size: NA; cdr3_aa: CAWRPVGPGNTEAFF; cdr3_nt: TGTGCCTGGAGGCCGGTCGGGCCAGGAAACACTGAAGCTTTCTTT
d_call: NA; j_call: TRBJ2-3; v_call: TRBV20-1; cdr3_length: 15; clone_size: NA; cdr3_aa: CSARDVRGRSDTQYF; cdr3_nt: TGCAGTGCTAGAGATGTACGGGGGCGGTCAGATACGCAGTATTTT
d_call: NA; j_call: TRBJ1-1; v_call: TRBV11-1; cdr3_length: 15; clone_size: NA; cdr3_aa: CASSLEERMNTEAFF; cdr3_nt: TGTGCCAGCAGCTTAGAGGAGAGGATGAACACTGAAGCTTTCTTT
d_call: TRBD2; j_call: TRBJ2-1; v_call: TRBV20-1; cdr3_length: 14; clone_size: NA; cdr3_aa: CSGTGTSGSNEQFF; cdr3_nt: TGCAGTGGGACCGGGACTAGCGGGTCAAATGAGCAGTTCTTC
d_call: TRBD1; j_call: TRBJ1-1; v_call: TRBV3-1; cdr3_length: 15; clone_size: NA; cdr3_aa: CASSLSGGGDTEAFF; cdr3_nt: TGTGCCAGCAGCCTCTCAGGGGGCGGAGACACTGAAGCTTTCTTT
d_call: NA; j_call: TRBJ2-7; v_call: TRBV6-5; cdr3_length: 13; clone_size: NA; cdr3_aa: CASSTTDRDEQYF; cdr3_nt: TGTGCCAGCAGTACGACGGATCGGGACGAGCAGTACTTC
d_call: NA; j_call: TRBJ2-5; v_call: TRBV7-2; cdr3_length: 14; clone_size: NA; cdr3_aa: CASSWSEGLETQYF; cdr3_nt: TGTGCCAGCAGCTGGTCAGAAGGGCTGGAGACCCAGTACTTC
d_call: NA; j_call: TRBJ1-2; v_call: TRBV27; cdr3_length: 14; clone_size: NA; cdr3_aa: CASSPHGGQYGYTF; cdr3_nt: TGTGCCAGCAGTCCTCATGGAGGCCAGTATGGCTACACCTTC
d_call: NA; j_call: TRBJ1-2; v_call: TRBV7-9; cdr3_length: 14; clone_size: once; cdr3_aa: CASSPAAYGNGYTF; cdr3_nt: TGTGCCAGCAGCCCCGCGGCGTACGGGAATGGCTACACCTTC
d_call: NA; j_call: TRBJ2-1; v_call: TRBV11-2; cdr3_length: 13; clone_size: NA; cdr3_aa: CASSWGGNNEQFF; cdr3_nt: TGTGCCAGCAGCTGGGGGGGCAACAATGAGCAGTTCTTC
d_call: NA; j_call: TRBJ1-2; v_call: TRBV10-3; cdr3_length: 14; clone_size: NA; cdr3_aa: CAISARPDVDGYTF; cdr3_nt: TGTGCCATCAGTGCCAGACCTGACGTTGATGGCTACACCTTC
d_call: NA; j_call: TRBJ1-5; v_call: TRBV20-1; cdr3_length: 14; clone_size: NA; cdr3_aa: CSARPGQNNQPQHF; cdr3_nt: TGCAGTGCTAGACCCGGACAGAACAATCAGCCCCAGCATTTT
d_call: TRBD2; j_call: TRBJ2-3; v_call: TRBV10-3; cdr3_length: 16; clone_size: NA; cdr3_aa: CAISAAGGGNTDTQYF; cdr3_nt: TGTGCCATCAGTGCGGCCGGCGGGGGTAACACAGATACGCAGTATTTT
d_call: NA; j_call: TRBJ2-6; v_call: TRBV4-2; cdr3_length: 16; clone_size: NA; cdr3_aa: CASSQDGSHGANVLTF; cdr3_nt: TGTGCCAGCAGCCAAGATGGGAGTCATGGGGCCAACGTCCTGACTTTC
d_call: NA; j_call: TRBJ1-5; v_call: TRBV28; cdr3_length: 16; clone_size: NA; cdr3_aa: CASSSPGDGGNQPQHF; cdr3_nt: TGTGCCAGCAGTAGCCCCGGGGACGGTGGGAATCAGCCCCAGCATTTT
d_call: TRBD1; j_call: TRBJ1-5; v_call: TRBV15; cdr3_length: 17; clone_size: NA; cdr3_aa: CATSRDLPGQSDQPQHF; cdr3_nt: TGTGCCACCAGCAGAGATCTACCGGGACAGAGTGATCAGCCCCAGCATTTT
d_call: NA; j_call: TRBJ1-1; v_call: TRBV25-1; cdr3_length: 15; clone_size: NA; cdr3_aa: CASSEPTGEGTEAFF; cdr3_nt: TGTGCCAGCAGTGAACCTACAGGCGAGGGCACTGAAGCTTTCTTT
d_call: NA; j_call: TRBJ1-1; v_call: TRBV6-1; cdr3_length: 14; clone_size: NA; cdr3_aa: CASSEGTVNTEAFF; cdr3_nt: TGTGCCAGCAGTGAAGGGACAGTGAACACTGAAGCTTTCTTT
d_call: TRBD1; j_call: TRBJ2-5; v_call: TRBV11-3; cdr3_length: 15; clone_size: NA; cdr3_aa: CASSLGQGARETQYF; cdr3_nt: TGTGCCAGCAGCTTGGGACAGGGGGCGCGGGAGACCCAGTACTTC
d_call: NA; j_call: TRBJ1-3; v_call: TRBV7-6; cdr3_length: 15; clone_size: NA; cdr3_aa: CASSPATGLGNTIYF; cdr3_nt: TGTGCCAGCAGCCCAGCGACAGGCCTTGGAAACACCATATATTTT
d_call: NA; j_call: TRBJ1-1; v_call: TRBV18; cdr3_length: 12; clone_size: NA; cdr3_aa: CASFRENTEAFF; cdr3_nt: TGTGCCAGCTTCCGGGAGAACACTGAAGCTTTCTTT
d_call: NA; j_call: TRBJ1-1; v_call: TRBV6-2/TRBV6-3; cdr3_length: 14; clone_size: once; cdr3_aa: CASSYSRWNTEAFF; cdr3_nt: TGTGCCAGCAGTTACTCGAGATGGAACACTGAAGCTTTCTTT
d_call: NA; j_call: TRBJ1-2; v_call: TRBV5-4; cdr3_length: 12; clone_size: NA; cdr3_aa: CASSLNREDYTF; cdr3_nt: TGTGCCAGCAGCTTGAACAGGGAAGACTACACCTTC
d_call: TRBD1; j_call: TRBJ1-2; v_call: TRBV4-1; cdr3_length: 15; clone_size: NA; cdr3_aa: CASSQETTGRYGYTF; cdr3_nt: TGCGCCAGCAGCCAAGAAACGACAGGGCGCTATGGCTACACCTTC
d_call: NA; j_call: TRBJ1-1; v_call: TRBV19; cdr3_length: 11; clone_size: NA; cdr3_aa: CASSGAYEAFF; cdr3_nt: TGTGCCAGTAGTGGAGCATATGAAGCTTTCTTT
d_call: TRBD1; j_call: TRBJ2-1; v_call: TRBV7-8; cdr3_length: 15; clone_size: NA; cdr3_aa: CASSFRQGQHNEQFF; cdr3_nt: TGTGCCAGCAGCTTTCGACAGGGGCAGCACAATGAGCAGTTCTTC
d_call: NA; j_call: TRBJ1-5; v_call: TRBV19; cdr3_length: 14; clone_size: NA; cdr3_aa: CASKPTGLGQPQHF; cdr3_nt: TGTGCCAGTAAGCCAACAGGGTTAGGGCAGCCCCAGCATTTT
d_call: TRBD1; j_call: TRBJ2-5; v_call: TRBV6-1; cdr3_length: 14; clone_size: NA; cdr3_aa: CASSLTGEGETQYF; cdr3_nt: TGTGCCAGCAGCCTTACAGGGGAAGGAGAGACCCAGTACTTC
d_call: NA; j_call: TRBJ1-1; v_call: TRBV12-3/TRBV12-4; cdr3_length: 15; clone_size: NA; cdr3_aa: CASSLTGGVRAEAFF; cdr3_nt: TGTGCCAGCAGTTTAACGGGGGGGGTGAGGGCTGAAGCTTTCTTT
d_call: NA; j_call: TRBJ2-3; v_call: TRBV3-1; cdr3_length: 15; clone_size: NA; cdr3_aa: CASSQEGLLTDTQYF; cdr3_nt: TGTGCCAGCAGCCAAGAGGGACTCCTCACAGATACGCAGTATTTT
d_call: NA; j_call: TRBJ1-3; v_call: TRBV7-2; cdr3_length: 15; clone_size: once; cdr3_aa: CASSQLSLTGNTIYF; cdr3_nt: TGTGCCAGCAGCCAACTTAGTCTAACGGGAAACACCATATATTTT
d_call: NA; j_call: TRBJ1-6; v_call: TRBV7-9; cdr3_length: 14; clone_size: NA; cdr3_aa: CATPSGGGNSPLHF; cdr3_nt: TGTGCCACCCCGTCGGGAGGGGGTAATTCACCCCTCCACTTT
d_call: NA; j_call: TRBJ1-2; v_call: TRBV20-1; cdr3_length: 13; clone_size: NA; cdr3_aa: CSARETDFYGYTF; cdr3_nt: TGCAGTGCTAGAGAGACAGATTTCTATGGCTACACCTTC
d_call: NA; j_call: TRBJ1-5; v_call: TRBV30; cdr3_length: 16; clone_size: NA; cdr3_aa: CAWSVAGFVGNQPQHF; cdr3_nt: TGTGCCTGGAGTGTAGCAGGGTTTGTAGGCAATCAGCCCCAGCATTTT
d_call: NA; j_call: TRBJ2-3; v_call: TRBV20-1; cdr3_length: 16; clone_size: NA; cdr3_aa: CSARGPVEHFTDTQYF; cdr3_nt: TGCAGTGCTAGAGGTCCCGTCGAACACTTCACAGATACGCAGTATTTT
d_call: TRBD1; j_call: TRBJ2-3; v_call: TRBV6-6; cdr3_length: 13; clone_size: NA; cdr3_aa: CASSPDTGGGQYF; cdr3_nt: TGTGCCAGCAGTCCGGATACAGGGGGCGGGCAGTATTTT
d_call: NA; j_call: TRBJ2-5; v_call: TRBV7-2; cdr3_length: 15; clone_size: NA; cdr3_aa: CASSLPGRGQETQYF; cdr3_nt: TGTGCCAGCAGCTTACCCGGACGGGGCCAAGAGACCCAGTACTTC
d_call: TRBD2; j_call: TRBJ2-5; v_call: TRBV7-7; cdr3_length: 13; clone_size: NA; cdr3_aa: CASSGTSQETQYF; cdr3_nt: TGTGCTAGCAGTGGGACTAGCCAAGAGACCCAGTACTTC
d_call: TRBD1; j_call: TRBJ1-5; v_call: TRBV6-5; cdr3_length: 15; clone_size: NA; cdr3_aa: CASTAGTGSNQPQHF; cdr3_nt: TGTGCCAGCACCGCCGGGACAGGTAGCAATCAGCCCCAGCATTTT
d_call: NA; j_call: TRBJ1-2; v_call: TRBV30; cdr3_length: 13; clone_size: NA; cdr3_aa: CAWSAGLNYGYTF; cdr3_nt: TGTGCCTGGAGTGCGGGTCTTAACTATGGCTACACCTTC
d_call: NA; j_call: TRBJ2-7; v_call: TRBV20-1; cdr3_length: 13; clone_size: NA; cdr3_aa: CSAGYRVTDEQYF; cdr3_nt: TGCAGTGCTGGCTACAGGGTGACAGACGAGCAGTACTTC
d_call: NA; j_call: TRBJ1-1; v_call: TRBV5-1; cdr3_length: 14; clone_size: NA; cdr3_aa: CASSFWGYGFEAFF; cdr3_nt: TGCGCCAGCAGCTTCTGGGGCTACGGGTTTGAAGCTTTCTTT